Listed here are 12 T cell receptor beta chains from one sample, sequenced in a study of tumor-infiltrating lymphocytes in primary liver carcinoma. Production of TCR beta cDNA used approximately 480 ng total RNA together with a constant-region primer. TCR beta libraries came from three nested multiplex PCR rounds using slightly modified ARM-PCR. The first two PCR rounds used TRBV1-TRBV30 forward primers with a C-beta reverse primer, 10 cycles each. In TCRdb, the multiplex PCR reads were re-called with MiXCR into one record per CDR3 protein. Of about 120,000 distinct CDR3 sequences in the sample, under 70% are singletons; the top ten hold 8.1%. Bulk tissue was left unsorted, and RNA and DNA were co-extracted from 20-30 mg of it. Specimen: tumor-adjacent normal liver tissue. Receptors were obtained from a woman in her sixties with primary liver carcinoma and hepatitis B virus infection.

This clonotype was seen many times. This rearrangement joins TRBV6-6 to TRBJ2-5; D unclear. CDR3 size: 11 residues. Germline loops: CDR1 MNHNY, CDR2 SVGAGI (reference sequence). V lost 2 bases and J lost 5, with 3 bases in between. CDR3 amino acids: CASSYVETQYF. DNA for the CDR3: TGTGCCAGCAGTTACGTGGAGACCCAGTACTTC.

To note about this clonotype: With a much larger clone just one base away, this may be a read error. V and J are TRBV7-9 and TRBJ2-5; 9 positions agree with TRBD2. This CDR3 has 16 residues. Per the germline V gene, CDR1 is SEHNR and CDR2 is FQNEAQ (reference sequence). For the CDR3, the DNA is TGTGCCAGCAGCTCCCCCCCTAGCGGGAACCAAGAGACCCAGTGCTTC. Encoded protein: CASSSPPSGNQETQCF.

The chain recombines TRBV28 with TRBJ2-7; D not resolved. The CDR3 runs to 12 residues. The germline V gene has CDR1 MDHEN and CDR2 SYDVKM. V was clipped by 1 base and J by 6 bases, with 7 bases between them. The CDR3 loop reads CASSLLGCEQYF. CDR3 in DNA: TGTGCCAGCAGTTTATTGGGTTGCGAGCAGTACTTC. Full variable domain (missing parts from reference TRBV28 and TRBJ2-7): DVKVTQSSRYLVKRTGEKVFLECVQDMDHENMFWYRQDPGLGLRLIYFSYDVKMKEKGDIPEGYSVSREKKERFSLILESASTNQTSMYLCASSLLGCEQYFGPGTRLTVT.

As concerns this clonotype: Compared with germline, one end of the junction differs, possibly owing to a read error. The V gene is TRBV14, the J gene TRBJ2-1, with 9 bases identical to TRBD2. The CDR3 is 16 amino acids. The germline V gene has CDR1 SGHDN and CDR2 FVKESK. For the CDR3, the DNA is TGTGCCAGCAACCAAGTACGGACTAGCGTCTACAATGAGCAGCTCTTC. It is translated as CASNQVRTSVYNEQLF. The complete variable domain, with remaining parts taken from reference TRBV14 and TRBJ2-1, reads EAGVTQFPSHSVIEKGQTVTLRCDPISGHDNLYWYRRVMGKEIKFLLHFVKESKQDESGMPNNRFLAERTGGTYSTLKVQPAELEDSGVYFCASNQVRTSVYNEQLFGPGTRLTVL.

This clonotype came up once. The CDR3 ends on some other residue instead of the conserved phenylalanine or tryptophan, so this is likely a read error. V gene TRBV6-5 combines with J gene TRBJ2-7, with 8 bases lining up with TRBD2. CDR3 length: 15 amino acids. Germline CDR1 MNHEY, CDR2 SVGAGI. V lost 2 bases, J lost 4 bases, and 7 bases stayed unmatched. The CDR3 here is CASSYTGGATYEQYS. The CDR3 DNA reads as TGTGCCAGCAGTTACACGGGGGGGGCCACATACGAGCAGTACTCC.

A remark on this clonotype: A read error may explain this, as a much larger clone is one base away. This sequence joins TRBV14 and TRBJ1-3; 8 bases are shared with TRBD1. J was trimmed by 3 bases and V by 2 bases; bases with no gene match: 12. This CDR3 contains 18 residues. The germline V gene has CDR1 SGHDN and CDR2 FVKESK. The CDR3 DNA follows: TGTGCCAGCAGCCAACAGACAGGGGCTCTTCACTTTGGAAACACCATATATTTT. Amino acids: CASSQQTGALHFGNTIYF.

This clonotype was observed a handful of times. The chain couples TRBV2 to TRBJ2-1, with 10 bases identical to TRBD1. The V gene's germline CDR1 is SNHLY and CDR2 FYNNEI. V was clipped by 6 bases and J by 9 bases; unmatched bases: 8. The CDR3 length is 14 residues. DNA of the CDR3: TGTGCCAGCAGCCGGGACAGGGGAAGTGGTGAGCAGTTCTTC. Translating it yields CASSRDRGSGEQFF.

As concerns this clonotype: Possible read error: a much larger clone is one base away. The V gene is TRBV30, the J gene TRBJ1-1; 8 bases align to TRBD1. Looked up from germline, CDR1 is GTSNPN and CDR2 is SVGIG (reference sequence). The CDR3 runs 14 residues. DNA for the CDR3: TGTGCCTGGAGGGGAACAGGGGGTTACACTGGAGCTTTCTTT. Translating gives CAWRGTGGYTGAFF. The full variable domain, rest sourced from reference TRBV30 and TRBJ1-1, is SQTIHQWPATLVQPVGSPLSLECTVEGTSNPNLYWYRQAAGRGLQLLFYSVGIGQISSEVPQNLSASRPQDRQFILSSKKLLLSDSGFYLCAWRGTGGYTGAFFGQGTRLTVV.

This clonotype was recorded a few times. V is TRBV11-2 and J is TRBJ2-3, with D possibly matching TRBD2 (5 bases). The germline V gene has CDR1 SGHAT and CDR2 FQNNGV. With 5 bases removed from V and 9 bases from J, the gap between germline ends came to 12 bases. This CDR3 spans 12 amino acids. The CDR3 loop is CASSLLEGTQYF. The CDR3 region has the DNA TGTGCCAGCAGCCTCCTCGAGGGCACGCAGTATTTT.

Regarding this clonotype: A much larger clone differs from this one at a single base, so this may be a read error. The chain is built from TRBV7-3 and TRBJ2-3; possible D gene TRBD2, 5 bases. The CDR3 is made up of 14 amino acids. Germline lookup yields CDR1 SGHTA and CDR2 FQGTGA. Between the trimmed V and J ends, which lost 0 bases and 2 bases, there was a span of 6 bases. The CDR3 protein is CASSLTADTDTQYF. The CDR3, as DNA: TGTGCCAGCAGCTTAACAGCGGACACAGATACGCAGTATTTT.

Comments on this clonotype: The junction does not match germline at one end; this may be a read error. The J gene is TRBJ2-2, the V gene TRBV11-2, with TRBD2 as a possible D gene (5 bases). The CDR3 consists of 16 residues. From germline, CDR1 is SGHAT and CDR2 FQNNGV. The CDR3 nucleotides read TGTGCCAACAGCGACGGGCGCAACACGAACACCGGGAAGCTGTTTTTT. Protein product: CANSDGRNTNTGKLFF.

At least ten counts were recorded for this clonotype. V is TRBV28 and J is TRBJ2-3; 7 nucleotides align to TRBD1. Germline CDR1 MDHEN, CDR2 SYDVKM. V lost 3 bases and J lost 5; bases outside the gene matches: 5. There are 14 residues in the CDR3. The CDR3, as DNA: TGTGCCAGCAGTTTTGTAGGGGGCAGAGATACGCAGTATTTT. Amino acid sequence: CASSFVGGRDTQYF.